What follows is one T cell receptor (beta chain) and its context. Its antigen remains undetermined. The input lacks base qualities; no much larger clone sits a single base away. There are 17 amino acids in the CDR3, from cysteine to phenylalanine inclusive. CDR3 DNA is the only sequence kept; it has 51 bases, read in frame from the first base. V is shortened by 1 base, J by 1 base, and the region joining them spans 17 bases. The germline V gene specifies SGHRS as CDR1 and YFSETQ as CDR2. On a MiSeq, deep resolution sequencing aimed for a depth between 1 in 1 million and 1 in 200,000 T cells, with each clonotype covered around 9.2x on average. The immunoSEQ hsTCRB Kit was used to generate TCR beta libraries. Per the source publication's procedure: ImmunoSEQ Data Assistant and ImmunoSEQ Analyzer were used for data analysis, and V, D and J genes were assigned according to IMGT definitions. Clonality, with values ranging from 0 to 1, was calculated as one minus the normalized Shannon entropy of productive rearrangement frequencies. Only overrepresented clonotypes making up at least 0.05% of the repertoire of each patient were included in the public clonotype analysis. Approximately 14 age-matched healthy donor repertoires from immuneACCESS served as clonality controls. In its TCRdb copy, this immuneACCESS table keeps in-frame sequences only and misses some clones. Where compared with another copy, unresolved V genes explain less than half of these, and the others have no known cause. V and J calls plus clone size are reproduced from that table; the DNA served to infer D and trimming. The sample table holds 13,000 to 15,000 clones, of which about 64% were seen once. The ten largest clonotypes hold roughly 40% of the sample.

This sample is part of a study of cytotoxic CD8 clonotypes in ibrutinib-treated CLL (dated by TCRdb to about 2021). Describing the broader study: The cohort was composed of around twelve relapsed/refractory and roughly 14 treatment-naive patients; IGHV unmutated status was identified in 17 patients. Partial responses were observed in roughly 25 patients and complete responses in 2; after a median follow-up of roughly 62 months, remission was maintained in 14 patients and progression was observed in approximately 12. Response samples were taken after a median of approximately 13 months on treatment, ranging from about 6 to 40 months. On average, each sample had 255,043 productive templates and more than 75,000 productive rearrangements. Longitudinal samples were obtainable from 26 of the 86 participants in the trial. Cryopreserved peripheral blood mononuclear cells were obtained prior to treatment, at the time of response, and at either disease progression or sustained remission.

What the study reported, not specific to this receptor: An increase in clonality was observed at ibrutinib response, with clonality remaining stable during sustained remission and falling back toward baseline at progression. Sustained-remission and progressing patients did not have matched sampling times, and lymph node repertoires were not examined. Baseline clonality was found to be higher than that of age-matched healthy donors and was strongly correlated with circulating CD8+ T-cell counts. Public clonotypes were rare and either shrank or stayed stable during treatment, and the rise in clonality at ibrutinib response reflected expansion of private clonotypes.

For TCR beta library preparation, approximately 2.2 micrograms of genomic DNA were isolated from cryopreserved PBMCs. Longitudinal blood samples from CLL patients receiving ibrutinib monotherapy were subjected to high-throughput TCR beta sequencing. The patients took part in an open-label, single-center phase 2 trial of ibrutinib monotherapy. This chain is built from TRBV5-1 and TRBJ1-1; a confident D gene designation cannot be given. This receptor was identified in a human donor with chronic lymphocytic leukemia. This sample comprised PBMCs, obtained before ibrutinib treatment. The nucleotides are TGCGCCAGCAGCTTGAGCGGGCCCTACTCCCAGAACACTGAAGCTTTCTTT. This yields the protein CASSLSGPYSQNTEAFF.